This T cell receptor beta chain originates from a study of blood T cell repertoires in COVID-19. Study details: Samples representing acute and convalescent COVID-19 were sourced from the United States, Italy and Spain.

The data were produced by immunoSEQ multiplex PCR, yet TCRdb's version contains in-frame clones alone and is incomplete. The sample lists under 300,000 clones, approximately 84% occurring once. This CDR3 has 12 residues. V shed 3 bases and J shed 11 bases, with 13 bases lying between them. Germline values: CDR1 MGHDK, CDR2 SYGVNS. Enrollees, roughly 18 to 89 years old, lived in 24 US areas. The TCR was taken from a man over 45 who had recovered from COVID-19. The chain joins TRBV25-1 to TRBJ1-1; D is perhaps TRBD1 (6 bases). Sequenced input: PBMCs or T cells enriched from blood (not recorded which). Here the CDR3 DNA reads TGTGCCAGCAGTGATCATACAGGGTCGGCTTTCTTT. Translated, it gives CASSDHTGSAFF.